This entry is about one T cell receptor (beta chain). Germline V gives CDR1 SNHLY, CDR2 FYNNEI. The CDR3 runs to 11 residues. The V end lost 9 bases, the J end lost 5 bases, and 10 bases lay between the germline ends. The data were produced by immunoSEQ multiplex PCR, yet TCRdb's version contains in-frame clones alone and is incomplete. This sample has about 64,000 clones, with roughly 92% found just once. This sample is drawn from a study of graft-versus-host responses after intestinal transplantation. Sample: bone marrow, taken 700 to 750 days after intestinal transplantation. This chain uses TRBV2 with TRBJ2-5; D is undetermined. This clonotype was obtained from a human patient who received an intestinal transplant, so some T cells may come from the graft donor. The CDR3 DNA reads as TGTGCCAGTAATCCCGCTGAGACCCAGTACTTC. Its translation is CASNPAETQYF.